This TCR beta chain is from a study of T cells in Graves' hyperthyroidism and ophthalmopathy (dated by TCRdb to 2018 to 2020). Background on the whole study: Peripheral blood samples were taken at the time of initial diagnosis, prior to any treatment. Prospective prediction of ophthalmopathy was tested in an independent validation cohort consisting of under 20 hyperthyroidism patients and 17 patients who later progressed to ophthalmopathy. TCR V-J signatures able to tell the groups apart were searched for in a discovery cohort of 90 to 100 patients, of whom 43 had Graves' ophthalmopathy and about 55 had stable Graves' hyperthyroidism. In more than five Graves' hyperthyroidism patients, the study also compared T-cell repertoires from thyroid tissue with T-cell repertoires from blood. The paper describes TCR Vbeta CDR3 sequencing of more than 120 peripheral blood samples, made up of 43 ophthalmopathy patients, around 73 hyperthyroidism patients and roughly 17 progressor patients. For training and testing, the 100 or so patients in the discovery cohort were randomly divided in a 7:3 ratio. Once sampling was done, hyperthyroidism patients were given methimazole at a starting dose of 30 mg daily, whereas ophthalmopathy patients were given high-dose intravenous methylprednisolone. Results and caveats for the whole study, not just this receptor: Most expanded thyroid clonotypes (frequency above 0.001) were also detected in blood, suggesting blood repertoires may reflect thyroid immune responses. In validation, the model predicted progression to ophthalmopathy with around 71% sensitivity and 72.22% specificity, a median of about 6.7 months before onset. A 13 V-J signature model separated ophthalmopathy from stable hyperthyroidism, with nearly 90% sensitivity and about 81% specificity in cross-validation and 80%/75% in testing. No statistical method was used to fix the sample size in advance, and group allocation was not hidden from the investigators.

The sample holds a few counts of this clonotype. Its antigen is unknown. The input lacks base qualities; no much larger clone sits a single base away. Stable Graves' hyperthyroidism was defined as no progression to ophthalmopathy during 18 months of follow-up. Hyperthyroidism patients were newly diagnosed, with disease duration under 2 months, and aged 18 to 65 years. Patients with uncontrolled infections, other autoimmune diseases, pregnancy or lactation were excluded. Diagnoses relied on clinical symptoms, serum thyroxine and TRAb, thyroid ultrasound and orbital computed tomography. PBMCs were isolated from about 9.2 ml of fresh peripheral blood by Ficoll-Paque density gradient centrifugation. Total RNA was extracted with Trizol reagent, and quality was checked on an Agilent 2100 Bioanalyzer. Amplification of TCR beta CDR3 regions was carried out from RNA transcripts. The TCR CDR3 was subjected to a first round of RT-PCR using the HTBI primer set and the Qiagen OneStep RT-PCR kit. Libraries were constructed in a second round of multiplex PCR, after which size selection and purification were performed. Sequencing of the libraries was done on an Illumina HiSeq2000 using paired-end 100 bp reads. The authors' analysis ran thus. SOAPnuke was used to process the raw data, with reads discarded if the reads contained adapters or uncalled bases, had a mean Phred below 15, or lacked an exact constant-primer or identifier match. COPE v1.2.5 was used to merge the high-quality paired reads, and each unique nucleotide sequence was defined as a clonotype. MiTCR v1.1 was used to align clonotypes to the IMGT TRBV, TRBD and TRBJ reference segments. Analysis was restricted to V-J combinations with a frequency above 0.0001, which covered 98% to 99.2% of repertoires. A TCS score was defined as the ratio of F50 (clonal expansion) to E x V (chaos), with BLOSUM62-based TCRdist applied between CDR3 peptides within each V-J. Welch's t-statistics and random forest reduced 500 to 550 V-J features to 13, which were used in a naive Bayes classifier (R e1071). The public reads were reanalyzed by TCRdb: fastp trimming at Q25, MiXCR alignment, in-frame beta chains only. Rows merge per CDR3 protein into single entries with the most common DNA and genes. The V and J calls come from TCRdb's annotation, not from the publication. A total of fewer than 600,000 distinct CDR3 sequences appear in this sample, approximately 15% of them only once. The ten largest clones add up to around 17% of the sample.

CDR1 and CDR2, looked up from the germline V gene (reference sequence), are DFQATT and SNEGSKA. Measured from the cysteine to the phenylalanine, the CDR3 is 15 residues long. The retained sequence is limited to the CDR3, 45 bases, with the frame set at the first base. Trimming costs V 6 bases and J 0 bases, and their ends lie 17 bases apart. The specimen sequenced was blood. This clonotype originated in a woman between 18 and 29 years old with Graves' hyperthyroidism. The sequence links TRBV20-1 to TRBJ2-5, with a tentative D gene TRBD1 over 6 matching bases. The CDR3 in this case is CSALPIQGYQETQYF. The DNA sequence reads TGCAGTGCCCTTCCTATTCAGGGGTACCAAGAGACCCAGTACTTC.